A single T cell receptor beta chain is shown here with its context. This sample stems from a study of blood T cell repertoires in COVID-19. TCRdb's copy holds only in-frame clones and misses some; the assay was immunoSEQ multiplex PCR. The table shows about 85,000 clones, with around 88% occurring only once. In germline, CDR1 is SGDLS, CDR2 YYNGEE. This CDR3 contains 15 residues. Trimming removed 4 bases from V and 4 bases from J; junction bases left unmatched: 5. The gene calls are TRBV9 and TRBJ2-6; 7 bases are a match to TRBD1. The receptor comes from an elderly woman with acute or convalescent COVID-19. Sample: peripheral blood. The CDR3 here is CASSTGVAGANVLTF. Here the CDR3 DNA reads TGTGCCAGCAGCACAGGGGTTGCGGGGGCCAACGTCCTGACTTTC. The full variable domain, with the rest looked up from reference TRBV9 and TRBJ2-6, is DSGVTQTPKHLITATGQRVTLRCSPRSGDLSVYWYQQSLDQGLQFLIQYYNGEERAKGNILERFSAQQFPDLHSELNLSSLELGDSALYFCASSTGVAGANVLTFGAGSRLTVL.